Detailed here is one TCR beta chain. Its target is unknown. The cohort excluded patients with autoimmune disease history or systemic immunosuppression. The data originate from a study of OX40 agonist ivuxolimab in advanced cancers. Germline V lookup: CDR1 SQVTM, CDR2 ANQGSEA. CDR3 size: 13 residues. The V gene lost 4 bases and the J gene lost 3 bases, with 12 bases spanning the gap. General study findings and limits: Partial responders treated at 0.1-3.0 mg/kg exhibited clonal expansion among the lowest measured.

Method: immunoSEQ multiplex PCR; TCRdb's copy keeps in-frame clones and lacks some. The data show over 45,000 clones, roughly 85% seen once. The chain couples TRBV29-1 to TRBJ1-1, with D hard to call. This sequence originates from an adult with an advanced solid tumor such as melanoma, head and neck, liver or kidney cancer. Sequencing used CD4+ or CD8+ T cells sorted from blood, obtained in a trial of the OX40 agonist ivuxolimab. This CDR3 is CSVGSYLDTEAFF. In nucleotides, the CDR3 is TGCAGCGTTGGGTCATACTTGGACACTGAAGCTTTCTTT.